This T cell receptor (beta chain) is from a study of tumor-infiltrating lymphocytes in localized non-small cell lung cancer. With regard to this clone: One end of the junction does not line up with germline, which may come from a read error.

The repertoire was sequenced with immunoSEQ multiplex PCR; TCRdb's copy has only in-frame clones and lacks some. This sample yields some 12,000 clones, of which 80% to 90% are seen a single time; about 8.3% belongs to the top ten. The sequenced sample was uninvolved lung tissue not adjacent to the tumor. The receptor was derived from a human donor with non-small cell lung cancer.

CDR3 amino acids: CASSQASGAAYEQYF. Here the CDR3 DNA reads TGTGCCAGCAGCCAAGCTTCCGGCGCCGCCTACGAGCAGTACTTC. This chain joins TRBV4-1 and TRBJ2-7; D not resolved. CDR1 is MGHRA and CDR2 is YSYEKL in the germline V gene. The CDR3 spans 15 residues.